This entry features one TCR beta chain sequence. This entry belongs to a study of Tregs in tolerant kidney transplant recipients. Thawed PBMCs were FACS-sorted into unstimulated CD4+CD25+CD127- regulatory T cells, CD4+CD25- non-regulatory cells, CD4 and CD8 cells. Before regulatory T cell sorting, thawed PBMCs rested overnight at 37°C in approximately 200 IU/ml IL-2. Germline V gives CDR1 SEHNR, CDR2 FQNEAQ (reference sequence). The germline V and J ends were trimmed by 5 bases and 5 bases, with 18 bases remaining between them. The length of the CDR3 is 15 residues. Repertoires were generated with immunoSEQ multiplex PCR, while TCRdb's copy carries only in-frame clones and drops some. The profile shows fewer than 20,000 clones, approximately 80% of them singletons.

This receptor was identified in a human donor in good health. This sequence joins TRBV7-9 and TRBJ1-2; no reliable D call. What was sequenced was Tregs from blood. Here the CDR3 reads CASSPSTTMGYGYTF. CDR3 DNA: TGTGCCAGCAGCCCTTCCACTACAATGGGGTATGGCTACACCTTC.